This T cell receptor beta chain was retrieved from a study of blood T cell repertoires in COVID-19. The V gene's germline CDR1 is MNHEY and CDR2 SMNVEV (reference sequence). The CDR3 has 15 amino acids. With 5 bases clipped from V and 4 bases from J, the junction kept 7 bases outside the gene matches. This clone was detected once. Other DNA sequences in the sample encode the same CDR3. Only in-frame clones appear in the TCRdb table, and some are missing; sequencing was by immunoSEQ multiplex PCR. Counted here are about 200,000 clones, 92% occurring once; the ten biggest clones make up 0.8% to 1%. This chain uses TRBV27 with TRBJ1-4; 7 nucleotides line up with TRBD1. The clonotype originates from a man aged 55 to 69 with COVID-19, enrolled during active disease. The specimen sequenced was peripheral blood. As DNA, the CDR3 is TGTGCCAGCAGTCCTCGGGACAGCCTTAATGAAAAACTGTTTTTT. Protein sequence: CASSPRDSLNEKLFF.